The clone carrying this TCR beta chain was observed at least ten times. Its antigen remains unknown. CDR1 is MDHEN and CDR2 is SYDVKM in the germline V gene. Germline trimming cut 3 bases from V and 5 bases from J; bases unmatched to any gene: 3. CDR3 size: 13 residues. TCR beta libraries were built with iRepertoire HTBI primers and Arm-PCR of CDR3 regions. MiXCR, run by TCRdb on the multiplex PCR reads, gives a single entry per CDR3 protein. This sample has 400,000 to 500,000 distinct CDR3 sequences, with 11% to 15% found just once. These data belong to a study of regulatory T cells in long-lasting Graves disease. General study points: Lower TCR diversity was seen in persistent Graves' patients than in newly diagnosed ones. When disease was persistent, TRBV28, TRBJ1-2 and TRBJ2-5 were the favored segments.

Time point given: newly diagnosed GD, antithyroid drugs for less than 3 months. PBMC RNA was the source of the TCR library. These sequences were also reported in another study, on T cells in Graves' hyperthyroidism and ophthalmopathy.

V and J are TRBV28 and TRBJ2-7; 8 nucleotides match TRBD1. This receptor was obtained from a woman in her fifties or sixties with Graves disease. Sequencing used peripheral blood mononuclear cells (PBMCs), obtained at new diagnosis, from a patient treated with antithyroid drugs. The CDR3 nucleotides are TGTGCCAGCAGTTTTGGGACAGGAAACGAGCAGTACTTC. This sequence encodes CASSFGTGNEQYF.